This TCR beta chain was profiled in a study of PD-1 blockade in classical Hodgkin lymphoma. General observations from the study: Newly diagnosed patients were reported to start with lower TCR diversity than healthy donors. Possibly reflecting disease activity or prior therapy, repertoire differences have causes that remain undefined.

Only in-frame clones appear in the TCRdb table, and some are missing; sequencing was by immunoSEQ multiplex PCR. The sample has 15,000 to 20,000 clones, about four fifths seen once; the top ten hold under 1.5%. Points on this clone: Its cognate antigen is unknown.

Documented time point: newly diagnosed, previously untreated cHL patient sample. CD4+ T cells were purified from thawed PBMCs by negative selection. Researchers used newly diagnosed, untreated classical Hodgkin lymphoma PBMCs for comparison. The sequencing sample was made of CD4+ T cells from blood. The clonotype was recovered from a human donor with classical Hodgkin lymphoma.

The CDR3 region has the DNA TGTGCCAGCTCACCACCGGGACTAGCGGGAGGCCAAGAGACCCAGTACTTC. Protein sequence: CASSPPGLAGGQETQYF. The genes are TRBV18 and TRBJ2-5, with 15 bases fitting TRBD2. The CDR3 has 17 amino acids. V lost 0 bases to trimming and J lost 1 base; unmatched junction nucleotides: 0. CDR1 and CDR2 (germline): KGHSH, LQKENI.